Following are 11 T cell receptor beta chains from one sample sequenced in a study of T cell responses to AZD1222 COVID-19 vaccine. Assay used: immunoSEQ multiplex PCR; TCRdb lists only in-frame clones, some missing. The table shows under 85,000 clones, with approximately 86% occurring only once. Here the sequenced sample was peripheral blood, taken on day 0 of MenACWY control vaccination. These receptors were obtained from an adult in good health.

The chain recombines TRBV4-1 with TRBJ2-3, with D possibly TRBD2 on 6 matching bases. V gave up 4 bases and J gave up 4 bases, with 15 bases separating them. The germline V gene encodes CDR1 MGHRA and CDR2 YSYEKL. The CDR3 runs 15 residues. CDR3 nucleotide sequence: TGCGCCAGCAGCCCCGGGACTCCAACCTCAGATACGCAGTATTTT. It encodes CASSPGTPTSDTQYF.

This clone has only one observation. The chain employs TRBV7-8 and TRBJ1-6, with 10 positions matching TRBD1. The V gene's germline CDR1 is SGHVS and CDR2 FQNEAQ. The CDR3 contains 15 residues. With 3 bases clipped from V and 8 bases from J, the junction kept 4 bases outside the gene matches. The CDR3 DNA follows: TGTGCCAGCAGCTTTTTCGGGACAGGGGATTCACCCCTCCACTTT. Translating it yields CASSFFGTGDSPLHF.

This chain uses TRBV19 with TRBJ1-2, with a tentative D call TRBD1 (6 bases). The ends were cut back, 7 bases at V and 5 bases at J, with 17 bases in the middle. This CDR3 has 14 residues. Germline V gives CDR1 LNHDA, CDR2 SQIVND (reference sequence). CDR3 sequence reads: CASTPEGTLYGYTF. CDR3 nucleotide sequence: TGTGCCAGTACCCCAGAAGGGACATTGTATGGCTACACCTTC.

The chain is built from TRBV9 and TRBJ1-1; the D gene is possibly TRBD1 (5 bases). Deletions cut 3 bases from V and 3 bases from J, with 15 bases between. The CDR3 spans 15 residues. CDR1 is SGDLS, CDR2 YYNGEE, per germline. The CDR3 DNA is TGTGCCAGCAGCGCCGAGGGGAATAGGCACACTGAAGCTTTCTTT. Translated: CASSAEGNRHTEAFF.

This clone was seen only once. The chain recombines TRBV28 with TRBJ1-1, with D possibly TRBD1 on 6 matching bases. Per the germline V gene, CDR1 is MDHEN and CDR2 is SYDVKM. The CDR3 loop spans 15 amino acids. V gave up 5 bases and J gave up 4 bases, with 17 bases separating them. The CDR3 DNA follows: TGTGCCAGCAGTATCGGTTTTGGGGGCGCCACTGAAGCTTTCTTT. It yields the protein CASSIGFGGATEAFF.

The chain recombines TRBV28 with TRBJ2-7; the D gene is possibly TRBD2 (6 bases). V was shortened by 2 bases and J by 3 bases, with 14 bases between the two germline ends. The CDR3 runs 15 residues. Germline V lookup: CDR1 MDHEN, CDR2 SYDVKM. CDR3 DNA sequence: TGTGCCAGCAGTTTAGGGGTCGGAGGGTTCTACGAGCAGTACTTC. This encodes CASSLGVGGFYEQYF.

The gene calls are TRBV27 and TRBJ2-4, with D perhaps being TRBD1 or TRBD2 (7 bases each). The V end lost 5 bases, the J end lost 1 base, and 18 bases lay between the germline ends. Per the germline V gene, CDR1 is MNHEY and CDR2 is SMNVEV (reference sequence). The length of the CDR3 is 17 residues. The CDR3 bases are TGTGCCAGCAGTCCCAGGGGGGGGCCTGGGGCCAAAAACATTCAGTACTTC. The encoded protein is CASSPRGGPGAKNIQYF.

In nucleotides, the CDR3 is TGTGCCAGCAGCTTCCAGGACAGGGGGAATGAAAAACTGTTTTTT. It specifies CASSFQDRGNEKLFF. The V and J genes are TRBV7-2 and TRBJ1-4, with TRBD1 identical over 10 bases. This CDR3 is built from 15 residues. Unmatched junction bases numbered 3, after V lost 3 bases and J lost 5 bases. Germline assignment: CDR1 SGHTA and CDR2 FQGNSA.

V gene TRBV18 combines with J gene TRBJ1-1, with a tentative D call TRBD1 (6 bases). This CDR3 has 13 amino acids. Looked up from germline, CDR1 is KGHSH and CDR2 is LQKENI. Trimming took off 7 bases at V and 1 base at J, with 10 bases between the two ends. CDR3 amino acids: CASCRQANTEAFF. In DNA form, the CDR3 reads TGTGCCAGCTGTCGACAGGCGAACACTGAAGCTTTCTTT. The full variable domain, with the rest looked up from reference TRBV18 and TRBJ1-1, is NAGVMQNPRHLVRRRGQEARLRCSPMKGHSHVYWYRQLPEEGLKFMVYLQKENIIDESGMPKERFSAEFPKEGPSILRIQQVVRGDSAAYFCASCRQANTEAFFGQGTRLTVV.

Concerning this clone: The sample has other DNA sequences that encode this CDR3 too. The CDR3 region is CASSPGTGNTIYF. The CDR3 nucleotides are TGTGCCAGCTCCCCGGGCACTGGAAACACCATATATTTT. This chain connects TRBV9 to TRBJ1-3, with D hard to call. The ends were cut back, 7 bases at V and 2 bases at J, with 10 bases in the middle. This CDR3 is built from 13 residues. Germline assignment: CDR1 SGDLS and CDR2 YYNGEE.

This clone was counted a few times. This chain links TRBV5-1 with TRBJ2-7; D unclear. CDR3 size: 13 residues. V lost 0 bases to trimming and J lost 4 bases, with 8 bases between them. In germline, CDR1 is SGHRS, CDR2 YFSETQ. The CDR3 DNA is TGCGCCAGCAGCTTGGGGGAAGCGTACGAGCAGTACTTC. Protein: CASSLGEAYEQYF. The whole variable domain, remainder taken from reference TRBV5-1 and TRBJ2-7, is KAGVTQTPRYLIKTRGQQVTLSCSPISGHRSVSWYQQTPGQGLQFLFEYFSETQRNKGNFPGRFSGRQFSNSRSEMNVSTLELGDSALYLCASSLGEAYEQYFGPGTRLTVT.